This T cell receptor (beta chain) was sequenced for a study of blood T cell repertoires in COVID-19. Turning to the study itself: The samples span acute and convalescent COVID-19 from the United States, Italy and Spain.

Losses at the gene ends were 6 bases for V and 7 bases for J; bases not matched to a gene: 19. Germline V gene lookup returns CDR1 ENHRY and CDR2 SYGVKD. The CDR3 has 18 residues. TCRdb's table, derived via immunoSEQ multiplex PCR, lists solely in-frame clones and lacks some. Among 250,000 to 350,000 clones listed, around 87% were seen once. The sequenced sample consisted of peripheral blood. This clonotype originated in a woman in her fifties or sixties who had recovered from COVID-19. The V call is TRBV10-3, the J call TRBJ2-1; 9 bases line up with TRBD1. Here the CDR3 reads CAIRPVPGQGPGGNEQFF. CDR3 in DNA: TGTGCCATCAGGCCCGTCCCGGGACAGGGACCGGGGGGAAATGAGCAGTTCTTC.